The sequence of this T cell receptor beta chain was determined in a study of OX40 agonist ivuxolimab in advanced cancers. Sequenced by immunoSEQ multiplex PCR; TCRdb stores in-frame clones only, minus some. Here the sample spans 15,000 to 25,000 clones, over 80% being singletons. The starting material was CD4+ or CD8+ T cells sorted from blood, obtained in a trial of the OX40 agonist ivuxolimab. The TCR sequence derives from an adult with an advanced solid tumor such as melanoma, head and neck, liver or kidney cancer.

The CDR3, as DNA: TGTGCCAGCTATCTCAACGAGCAGTACTTC. Translation: CASYLNEQYF. The chain links TRBV2 to TRBJ2-7; D gene ambiguous. CDR1 is SNHLY and CDR2 is FYNNEI in the germline V gene. This CDR3 is built from 10 residues. V dropped 8 bases and J dropped 5 bases, with 7 bases sitting between them.